These 24 T cell receptor beta chains share one sample of origin, sequenced in a study of cytomegalovirus exposure and HLA in healthy donors (dated by TCRdb to between 2016 and 2019). Library prep was done by the immunoSEQ multiplex PCR assay. For the multiplex PCR, a mixture combining 60 forward primers for TCR Vbeta segments and 13 reverse primers for TCR Jbeta segments was used. TCRdb provides this immuneACCESS table in a form limited to in-frame rearrangements. Some clones are lacking; in checked studies, under half of them reflect an unresolved V gene, and why the rest are absent is not known. The sample includes about 140,000 clones, with about 84% observed a single time. Around 2.5% of the sample is taken by the ten largest. The source material was PBMCs. These receptors were taken from a woman aged 18-30 years in good health and CMV-seropositive.

The genes are TRBV19 and TRBJ1-2; 8 bases are shared with TRBD1. The CDR3 runs to 15 residues. The junction had 13 bases not matched to a gene; V was cut back by 7 bases and J by 6 bases. Germline-derived CDR1 and CDR2 are LNHDA and SQIVND (reference sequence). The DNA of the CDR3 is TGTGCCAGTACCATGCTGGCAGGGGGCAAGAATGGCTACACCTTC. Amino acids: CASTMLAGGKNGYTF.

This sequence joins TRBV25-1 and TRBJ2-5; no clear D. Trimming left V 4 bases short and J 1 base short, with 10 bases between. The CDR3 is 14 amino acids. Germline V gene sequence: CDR1 MGHDK, CDR2 SYGVNS. The CDR3 spells CASSATLLQETQYF. CDR3 in DNA: TGTGCCAGCAGTGCAACATTGCTCCAAGAGACCCAGTACTTC.

This clone was recorded only once. CDR3: CASSVSALTGGPYEQYF. DNA for the CDR3: TGTGCCAGCAGCGTCTCAGCACTTACAGGGGGCCCCTACGAGCAGTACTTC. This chain links TRBV9 with TRBJ2-7, with 9 positions matching TRBD1. V shed 2 bases and J 2 bases; nucleotides not matched to a gene: 11. CDR1 and CDR2 (germline): SGDLS, YYNGEE. The CDR3 spans 17 residues.

V gene TRBV6-1 combines with J gene TRBJ2-5; 7 bases agree with TRBD1. Trimming took 2 bases from V and 3 from J; bases not matched to a gene: 18. The CDR3 spans 19 residues. Per germline, CDR1 MNHNS and CDR2 SASEGT. CDR3 bases: TGTGCCAGCAGTGAACCCTTGGGGACCTGGGACAGAAGTAAAGAGACCCAGTACTTC. Translating it yields CASSEPLGTWDRSKETQYF.

DNA of the CDR3: TGTGCCAGCAGCCGCGTTCGGGGGACAGGGGGTTACGAGCAGTACTTC. As protein: CASSRVRGTGGYEQYF. V is TRBV7-9 and J is TRBJ2-7, with 11 bases that match TRBD1. This CDR3 is 16 amino acids long. Germline V CDR1 and CDR2: SEHNR, FQNEAQ (reference sequence). Losses at the gene ends were 5 bases for V and 4 bases for J; bases not matched to a gene: 10.

The chain couples TRBV2 to TRBJ2-1, with D possibly being TRBD1 (6 bases). The V end was cut by 7 bases, the J end by 2 bases, with 12 bases between. The CDR3 is 14 amino acids. From germline, CDR1 is SNHLY and CDR2 FYNNEI. This chain's CDR3 is CASIKDSTYNEQFF. CDR3 DNA sequence: TGTGCCAGCATCAAGGACAGCACCTACAATGAGCAGTTCTTC.

The V gene is TRBV27, the J gene TRBJ2-1; possible D gene TRBD1, 5 bases. The CDR3 is made up of 18 amino acids. Trimming cost V 3 bases and J 5 bases, with 23 bases left between them. CDR1 is MNHEY, CDR2 SMNVEV, per germline (reference sequence). Here the CDR3 reads CASSFRQTPDMQDNEQFF. Here the CDR3 DNA reads TGTGCCAGCAGTTTTCGTCAAACGCCGGACATGCAGGACAATGAGCAGTTCTTC.

The chain employs TRBV10-1 and TRBJ1-2; D might be TRBD1 (5 bases). Trimming took off 1 base at V and 4 bases at J, with 7 bases between the two ends. Germline V gives CDR1 WNHNN, CDR2 SYGVQD (reference sequence). The CDR3 is 13 amino acids. Here the CDR3 reads CASSEWGSYGYTF. CDR3 coding DNA: TGCGCCAGCAGTGAGTGGGGCAGCTATGGCTACACCTTC.

The chain employs TRBV5-1 and TRBJ2-3; TRBD2 aligns across 10 bases. V trimming: 5 bases; J trimming: 3 bases; junction bases outside the gene matches: 3. The CDR3 is made up of 14 amino acids. Germline V lookup: CDR1 SGHRS, CDR2 YFSETQ. DNA for the CDR3: TGCGCCAGCAGGTGGACTAGCGGAACAGATACGCAGTATTTT. It yields the protein CASRWTSGTDTQYF.

This clone appeared a few times. This chain's CDR3 is CASSDQGRWTEAFF. The CDR3 DNA reads TGCGCCAGCAGTGACCAGGGGAGATGGACTGAAGCTTTCTTT. The chain couples TRBV10-2 to TRBJ1-1; TRBD1 is a possible D gene (6 bases). Germline V gene sequence: CDR1 WSHSY, CDR2 SAAADI. Trimming took off 3 bases at V and 5 bases at J, with 13 bases between the two ends. The CDR3 sequence is 14 residues long.

This sequence joins TRBV5-4 and TRBJ1-2, with TRBD1 identical over 11 bases. V shed 4 bases, J shed 4 bases, and the junction held 3 bases outside the gene matches. The CDR3 is 14 residues long. Germline values: CDR1 SGHNT, CDR2 YYREEE (reference sequence). CDR3 DNA sequence: TGTGCCAGCAGCCGGACAGGGGGCTTCTATGGCTACACCTTC. Its translation is CASSRTGGFYGYTF. Combining the CDR3 with reference TRBV5-4 and TRBJ1-2 gives the whole variable domain ETGVTQSPTHLIKTRGQQVTLRCSSQSGHNTVSWYQQALGQGPQFIFQYYREEENGRGNFPPRFSGLQFPNYSSELNVNALELDDSALYLCASSRTGGFYGYTFGSGTRLTVV.

V and J are TRBV9 and TRBJ1-3; 7 nucleotides match TRBD1. The V gene end was trimmed by 7 bases and the J gene end by 5 bases; junction bases not matched to a gene: 12. CDR3 size: 15 residues. Germline V CDR1 and CDR2: SGDLS, YYNGEE. CDR3 residues: CASALGQGVRNTIYF. The CDR3 bases are TGTGCCAGCGCCTTAGGGCAGGGGGTACGAAACACCATATATTTT.

The chain couples TRBV6-5 to TRBJ1-6, with a weak D call TRBD1 (5 bases). Germline-derived CDR1 and CDR2 are MNHEY and SVGAGI. The CDR3 length is 15 residues. V lost 2 bases, J lost 3 bases, and 8 bases lay in between. The CDR3 protein is CASSYRQSYNSPLHF. The CDR3 region has the DNA TGTGCCAGCAGTTACCGACAGAGCTATAATTCACCCCTCCACTTT.

Remarks on this clone: The same CDR3 also results from other DNA sequences found in this sample. This chain joins TRBV18 and TRBJ1-1; possibly TRBD1 for D (5 bases). Trimming stripped 3 bases from V and 1 base from J, with 6 bases between. CDR3 length: 13 amino acids. Germline V gene data show CDR1 as KGHSH and CDR2 as LQKENI. Here the CDR3 reads CASSPQGNTEAFF. The CDR3, as DNA: TGTGCCAGCTCACCTCAGGGGAACACTGAAGCTTTCTTT.

The CDR3 DNA follows: TGTGCCAGTAGACCCACCCTCGGGGGGGCTGGTGGCTACGAGCAGTACTTC. The encoded protein is CASRPTLGGAGGYEQYF. This sequence joins TRBV19 and TRBJ2-7; TRBD2 matches at 8 bases. J gave up 3 bases and V 6 bases, and 16 bases lay outside the gene matches. CDR3 size: 17 residues. Per germline, CDR1 LNHDA and CDR2 SQIVND (reference sequence).

The chain links TRBV4-2 to TRBJ2-7, with TRBD1 matching 7 bases. The length of the CDR3 is 15 residues. V was pared by 7 bases and J by 3 bases, with 12 bases of the junction left unmatched. Per germline, CDR1 LGHNA and CDR2 YNFKEQ. The CDR3 coding sequence is TGTGCCAGCACCGAAGAGTTCGGGGACAGCTACGAGCAGTACTTC. Its translation: CASTEEFGDSYEQYF.

As DNA, the CDR3 is TGTGCCAGCTCACCCGACAGGAAGAACACTGAAGCTTTCTTT. Its protein product is CASSPDRKNTEAFF. The rearrangement joins TRBV18 to TRBJ1-1; a possible D gene is TRBD1 (6 bases). Germline V gives CDR1 KGHSH, CDR2 LQKENI. This CDR3 is built from 14 residues. V was pared by 3 bases and J by 1 base, with 9 bases between.

This clone has only one observation. V and J are TRBV28 and TRBJ1-1; 9 nucleotides line up with TRBD1. Per germline, CDR1 MDHEN and CDR2 SYDVKM. The CDR3 covers 16 residues. V shed 5 bases and J 5 bases; nucleotides not matched to a gene: 12. The DNA for the CDR3 is TGTGCCAGCAGTCTCACAGGGGGCGCAGGTGGGACTGAAGCTTTCTTT. Protein product: CASSLTGGAGGTEAFF.

The count of this clone is one. This chain connects TRBV6-5 to TRBJ1-6; weak D call: TRBD1 (5 bases). Germline V gene sequence: CDR1 MNHEY, CDR2 SVGAGI. The CDR3 extends over 16 amino acids. V gave up 4 bases and J gave up 7 bases, with 17 bases separating them. CDR3 DNA: TGTGCCAGCAGTTCCCCAGGGCAGGGTGGAAATTCACCCCTCCACTTT. Residues: CASSSPGQGGNSPLHF.

The chain has TRBV5-4 and TRBJ1-4; maybe TRBD1 (6 bases). The CDR3 extends over 14 amino acids. The V gene's germline CDR1 is SGHNT and CDR2 YYREEE (reference sequence). V lost 0 bases, J lost 7 bases, and 10 bases lay in between. The CDR3 DNA reads TGTGCCAGCAGCTTGGACAGGGATGGTGAAAAACTGTTTTTT. Its translation is CASSLDRDGEKLFF.

The V gene is TRBV6-5, the J gene TRBJ1-1; 7 bases agree with TRBD1. J gave up 5 bases and V 2 bases, and 5 bases lay outside the gene matches. The CDR3 is 14 amino acids. The germline CDR1 and CDR2 sequences are MNHEY and SVGAGI. DNA for the CDR3: TGTGCCAGCAGTTACGATGGCAGGGGGACTGAAGCTTTCTTT. This gives the protein CASSYDGRGTEAFF.

The chain joins TRBV5-4 to TRBJ1-2; 9 bases map to TRBD1. CDR3 length: 16 amino acids. Germline values: CDR1 SGHNT, CDR2 YYREEE (reference sequence). V lost 4 bases to trimming and J lost 4 bases; unmatched junction nucleotides: 11. The CDR3 spells CASSNKGQGPGYGYTF. CDR3 nucleotides: TGTGCCAGCAGCAATAAAGGACAGGGGCCAGGCTATGGCTACACCTTC.

The J gene is TRBJ2-7, the V gene TRBV6-1; a weak D match, TRBD1 (6 bases). Trimming took off 4 bases at V and 2 bases at J, with 12 bases between the two ends. Germline CDR1 and CDR2: MNHNS and SASEGT. The CDR3 sequence is 14 residues long. CDR3 in amino acids: CASSAQQGPYEQYF. As DNA, the CDR3 is TGTGCCAGCAGTGCCCAACAGGGCCCCTACGAGCAGTACTTC.

The chain employs TRBV12-5 and TRBJ2-3, with D uncertain. The germline gives CDR1 LGHNT, CDR2 FRNRAP. The germline V and J ends were trimmed by 3 bases and 2 bases, with 9 bases remaining between them. The CDR3 has 14 amino acids. The DNA for the CDR3 is TGTGCTAGTGGTTTCCCAGGCACCACAGATACGCAGTATTTT. This codes for CASGFPGTTDTQYF. Drawing the rest from reference TRBV12-5 and TRBJ2-3, the complete variable domain is DARVTQTPRHKVTEMGQEVTMRCQPILGHNTVFWYRQTMMQGLELLAYFRNRAPLDDSGMPKDRFSAEMPDATLATLKIQPSEPRDSAVYFCASGFPGTTDTQYFGPGTRLTVL.